Listed below are T cell receptor beta chains from one sample, sequenced in a study of blood T cell repertoires in COVID-19. Clones were read by immunoSEQ multiplex PCR, and TCRdb kept only the in-frame ones, dropping some. The sample records approximately 260,000 clones, roughly 89% being singletons. Sequences were obtained from peripheral blood. The receptors derive from a woman aged 55-69 years with COVID-19, enrolled during active disease. Each CDR3 is given with its conserved first and last residue.

j_gene	v_gene	CDR3aa
TRBJ2-7	TRBV7-9	CASSLGAGWEQYF
TRBJ1-2	TRBV4-3	CASSQEWASNYGYTF
TRBJ2-7	TRBV20-1	CSASDSSFGTGVYEQYF
TRBJ2-7	TRBV21-1	CASSKRRTGLTYEQYF
TRBJ2-5	TRBV19	CASKGGEETQYF
TRBJ2-1	TRBV5-4	CASSATGREQFF
TRBJ2-2	TRBV4-3	CASSPNPGTRNTGGLFF
TRBJ1-3	TRBV10-3	CAISESRGVGNTIYF
TRBJ1-2	TRBV6-5	CASSQTGDGSGYTF
TRBJ2-2	TRBV7-3	CASSSDRVNTGELFF
TRBJ2-2	TRBV3-1/TRBV3-2	CASSQSGRYTGELFF
TRBJ1-4	TRBV5-8	CASSLGRGRTNEKLFF
TRBJ1-2	TRBV3-1/TRBV3-2	CASSQDATGAILGYTF
TRBJ2-7	TRBV15	CATSREVGGQSSYEQYF
TRBJ2-7	TRBV23-1	CARDGEASYEQYF
TRBJ1-6	TRBV6-1	CASSESRSPLHF
TRBJ1-2	TRBV19	CASTPRVREVYGYTF
TRBJ2-3	TRBV18	CASSGQGASDADTQYF
TRBJ2-3	TRBV9	CASSVTPGLAGTSTDTQYF
TRBJ1-2	TRBV3-1/TRBV3-2	CASSQTDPPGGDYGYTF
TRBJ1-2	TRBV4-3	CASSQVAGSGGYTF
TRBJ2-2	TRBV6-5	CASSYGLAVHTGELFF
TRBJ2-5	TRBV25-1	CASSDPKAGLEETQYF
TRBJ1-2	TRBV5-4	CASSLEGDNYGYTF
TRBJ1-5	TRBV28	CASSFQATENHPQHF
TRBJ1-6	TRBV5-4	CASSSKDGGSNSPLHF
TRBJ1-1	TRBV5-1	CASSPQGANTEAFF
TRBJ2-1	TRBV5-5	CASSPGTGRNEQFF
TRBJ2-3	TRBV7-3	CASSPTRSGGGTDTQYF
TRBJ1-5	TRBV7-9	CASSLGTGGLGGYQPQHF
TRBJ2-3	TRBV9	CASSGTSGGADTQYF
TRBJ1-2	TRBV27	CASSLQGSDGYTF
TRBJ2-6	TRBV5-1	CASSFSEASGANVLTF
TRBJ1-1	TRBV6-4	CASSDFRGTEAFF
TRBJ1-3	TRBV25-1	CASSGSPSGNTIYF
TRBJ1-4	TRBV7-9	CASSLTVLGEKLFF
TRBJ2-7	TRBV7-8	CASSLVSSYEQYF
TRBJ1-5	TRBV7-2	CASSLRDQPQHF
TRBJ2-7	TRBV2	CASSVTGGPSSYEQYF
TRBJ1-1	TRBV3-1/TRBV3-2	CASSHWGGGAEAFF
TRBJ2-3	TRBV6-5	CASSYSGRGDTDTQYF
TRBJ1-4	TRBV6-5	CASSYRSVEKLFF
TRBJ1-3	TRBV6-6	CASGDRSSGNTIYF
TRBJ2-2	TRBV4-1	CASSPLYSLSGELFF
TRBJ2-5	TRBV3-1/TRBV3-2	CASTGIQETQYF
TRBJ1-1	TRBV19	CASSIAGGLNTEAFF
TRBJ1-2	TRBV3-1/TRBV3-2	CASSQDVGGGYGYTF
TRBJ1-5	TRBV5-5	CASSFRPDSNQPQHF
TRBJ2-1	TRBV7-2	CASSPDRATYNEQFF
TRBJ1-1	TRBV4-3	CASSQGGTNTEAFF
TRBJ2-1	TRBV29-1	CSASSDRGYNEQFF